This T cell receptor beta chain was sequenced during a study of blood T cell repertoires in COVID-19. Study overall: Italy, Spain and the United States were the sources of the convalescent and acute COVID-19 samples. PBMCs, B-cell-depleted T cells, or T cells provided the cDNA or gDNA that made up the material.

This table comes from immunoSEQ multiplex PCR, and its TCRdb copy is limited to in-frame clones, with some not included. Of approximately 300,000 clones in the sample, about nine tenths were seen once. Per the germline V gene, CDR1 is GTSNPN and CDR2 is SVGIG (reference sequence). V was clipped by 0 bases and J by 5 bases; unmatched bases: 18. The CDR3 is 18 residues long. The chain couples TRBV30 to TRBJ2-5, with TRBD2 identical over 7 bases. Sequences were obtained from peripheral blood. This receptor was identified in a woman aged 25 to 39 with COVID-19, enrolled during active disease. The CDR3 DNA reads as TGTGCCTGGAGTGTACGATGGGGGACTCCGGGAGGAATGGAGACCCAGTACTTC. Translating it yields CAWSVRWGTPGGMETQYF.